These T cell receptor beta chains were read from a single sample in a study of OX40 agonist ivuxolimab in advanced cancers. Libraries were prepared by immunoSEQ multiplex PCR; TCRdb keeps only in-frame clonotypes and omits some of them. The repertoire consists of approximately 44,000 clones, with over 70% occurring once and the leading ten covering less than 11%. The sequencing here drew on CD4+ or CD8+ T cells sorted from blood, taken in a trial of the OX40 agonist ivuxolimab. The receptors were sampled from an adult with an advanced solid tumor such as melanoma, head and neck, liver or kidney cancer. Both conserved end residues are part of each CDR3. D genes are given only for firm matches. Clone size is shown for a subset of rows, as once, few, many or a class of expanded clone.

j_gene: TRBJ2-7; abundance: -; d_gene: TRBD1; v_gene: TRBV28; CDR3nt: TGTGCCAGCAGTCCCGGGACAGGGATTGTCTACGAGCAGTACTTC; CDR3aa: CASSPGTGIVYEQYF
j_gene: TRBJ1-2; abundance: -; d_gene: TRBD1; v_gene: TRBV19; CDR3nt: TGTGCCAGTAGGCGCCAGGGGCAGGGGGGAGAAAGTGGCTACACCTTC; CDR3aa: CASRRQGQGGESGYTF
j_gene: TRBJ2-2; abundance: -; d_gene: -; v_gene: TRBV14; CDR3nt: TGTGCCAGCAGCCAAGCTGATCGGAGAACCGGGGAGCTGTTTTTT; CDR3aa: CASSQADRRTGELFF
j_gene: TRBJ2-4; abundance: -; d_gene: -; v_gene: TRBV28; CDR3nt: TGTGCCAGCAGTTTTCCCTCGCTAGCCAAAAACATTCAGTACTTC; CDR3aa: CASSFPSLAKNIQYF
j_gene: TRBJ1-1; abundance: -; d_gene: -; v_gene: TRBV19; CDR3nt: TGTGCCAGTAGCACGAACAGGGAAGGAGTAGCTTTCTTT; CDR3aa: CASSTNREGVAFF
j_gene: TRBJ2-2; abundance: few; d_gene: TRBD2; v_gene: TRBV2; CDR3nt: TGTGCCAGCAAGGAGGGACTAGCGGGAGCCACCGGGGAGCTGTTTTTT; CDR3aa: CASKEGLAGATGELFF
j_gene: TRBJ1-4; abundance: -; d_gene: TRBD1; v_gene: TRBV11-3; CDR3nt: TGTGCCAGCCCCGGACAGGATAATGAAAAACTGTTTTTT; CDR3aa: CASPGQDNEKLFF
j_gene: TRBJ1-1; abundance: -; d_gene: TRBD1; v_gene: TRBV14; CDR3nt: TGTGCCAGCAGCTACGACAGGGGGAACACTGAAGCTTTCTTT; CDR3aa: CASSYDRGNTEAFF
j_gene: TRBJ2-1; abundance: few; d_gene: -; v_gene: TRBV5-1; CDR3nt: TGCGCCAGCAGCCCGAGCTTCGGGCGGGTTGAGCAGTTCTTC; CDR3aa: CASSPSFGRVEQFF
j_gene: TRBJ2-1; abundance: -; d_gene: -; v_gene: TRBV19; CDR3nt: TGTGCCAGTAGGTCCCGGGAGTGGAATGAGCAGTTCTTC; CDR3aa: CASRSREWNEQFF
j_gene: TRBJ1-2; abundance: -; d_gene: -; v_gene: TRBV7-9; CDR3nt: TGTGCCAGCAGTACTCAGGGGAACTATGGCTACACCTTC; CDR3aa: CASSTQGNYGYTF
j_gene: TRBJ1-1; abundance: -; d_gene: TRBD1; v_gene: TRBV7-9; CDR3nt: TGTGCCAGCAGCGAGATGGGACAGTCTGAAGCTTTCTTT; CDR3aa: CASSEMGQSEAFF
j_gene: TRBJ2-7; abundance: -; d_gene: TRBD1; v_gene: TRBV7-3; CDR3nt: TGTGCCAGCAGCTTAGGGACAGGGAGCTACGAGCAGTACTTC; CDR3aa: CASSLGTGSYEQYF
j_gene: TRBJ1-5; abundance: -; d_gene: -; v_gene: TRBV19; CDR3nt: TGTGCCAGTAGGGACAGTAACAGGGTCAATCAGCCCCAGCATTTT; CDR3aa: CASRDSNRVNQPQHF
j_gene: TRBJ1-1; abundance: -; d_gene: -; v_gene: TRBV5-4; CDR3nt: TGTGCCAGCAGCGCCCGGGGGGGTGGGAACACTGAAGCTTTCTTT; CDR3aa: CASSARGGGNTEAFF
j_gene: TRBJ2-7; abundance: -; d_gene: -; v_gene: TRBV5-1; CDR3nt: TGCGCCAGCAGCTTGTCCCAAGGCCAGGGCGAGCAGTACTTC; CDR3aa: CASSLSQGQGEQYF
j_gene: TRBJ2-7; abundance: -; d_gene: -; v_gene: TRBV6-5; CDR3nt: TGTGCCAGCCATAGTCCATGGGCTTACGAGCAGTACTTC; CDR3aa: CASHSPWAYEQYF
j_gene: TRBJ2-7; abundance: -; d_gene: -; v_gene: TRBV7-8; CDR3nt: TGTGCCAGCAGCTTATCGGTCGGTTCCTACGAGCAGTACTTC; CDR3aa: CASSLSVGSYEQYF
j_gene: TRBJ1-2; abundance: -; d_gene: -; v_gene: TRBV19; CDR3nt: TGTGCCAGTAGTCCAGGAGGAGGGGCCTCAAGAGGCTACACCTTC; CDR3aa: CASSPGGGASRGYTF
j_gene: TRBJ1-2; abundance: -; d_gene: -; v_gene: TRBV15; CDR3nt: TGTGCCACCAGCATCTTATCGGGAGTAAGCTATGGCTACACCTTC; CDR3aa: CATSILSGVSYGYTF
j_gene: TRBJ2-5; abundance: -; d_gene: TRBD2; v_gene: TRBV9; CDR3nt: TGTGCCAGCAGCGTTGGACTAGCGGCACAAGAGACCCAGTACTTC; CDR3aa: CASSVGLAAQETQYF
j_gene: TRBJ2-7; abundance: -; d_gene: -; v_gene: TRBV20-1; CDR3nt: TGCAGTGCCCGGACTTCCGCCGAGCAGTACTTC; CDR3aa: CSARTSAEQYF
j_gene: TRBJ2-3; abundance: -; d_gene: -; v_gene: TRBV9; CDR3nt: TGTGCCAGCAGCCCTTTAGGGGCTAGCGGTCTATTAGGGGGTTCCACAGATACGCAGTATTTT; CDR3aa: CASSPLGASGLLGGSTDTQYF
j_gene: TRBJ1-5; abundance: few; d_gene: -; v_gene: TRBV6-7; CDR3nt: TGTGCCAATGTGGGGTGTAGCAATCAGCCCCAGCATTTT; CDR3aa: CANVGCSNQPQHF
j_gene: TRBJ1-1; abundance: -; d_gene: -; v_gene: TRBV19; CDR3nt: TGTGCCAGTAGTATGCGAGAGAACACTGAAGCTTTCTTT; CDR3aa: CASSMRENTEAFF